This T cell receptor beta chain was retrieved from a study of T cells after yellow fever vaccination. This clonotype has at least ten counts. TCRdb reanalysed the 5' RACE reads using MiXCR and keeps one entry per CDR3 protein. The sample holds fewer than 400,000 distinct CDR3 sequences, around 6.5% seen once. Per the germline V gene, CDR1 is LGHNA and CDR2 is YSLEER. This CDR3 has 18 residues. V gave up 0 bases and J gave up 5 bases, with 20 bases separating them. The chain carries TRBV4-3 and TRBJ1-3; no firm D call. The sequencing used PBMCs, collected 5 days after the yellow fever booster vaccination. This receptor was obtained from a man aged 30-40 years who received the YFV17D yellow fever vaccine. The CDR3 reads CASSQDLSTLGPRNTIYF. In DNA, the CDR3 is TGCGCCAGCAGCCAAGATCTGAGCACATTAGGACCACGAAACACCATATATTTT.